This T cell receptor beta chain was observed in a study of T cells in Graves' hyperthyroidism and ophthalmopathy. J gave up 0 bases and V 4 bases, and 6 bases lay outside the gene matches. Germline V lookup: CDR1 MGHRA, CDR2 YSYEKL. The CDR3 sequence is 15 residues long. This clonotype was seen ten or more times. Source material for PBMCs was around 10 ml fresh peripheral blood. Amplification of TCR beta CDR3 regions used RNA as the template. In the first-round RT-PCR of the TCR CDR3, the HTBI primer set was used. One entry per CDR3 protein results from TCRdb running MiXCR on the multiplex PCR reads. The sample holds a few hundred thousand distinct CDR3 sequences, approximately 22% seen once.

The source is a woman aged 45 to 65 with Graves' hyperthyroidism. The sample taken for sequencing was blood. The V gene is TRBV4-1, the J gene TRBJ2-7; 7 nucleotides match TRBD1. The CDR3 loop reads CASSPGQLSSYEQYF. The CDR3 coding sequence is TGCGCCAGCAGCCCGGGACAGCTAAGCTCCTACGAGCAGTACTTC.